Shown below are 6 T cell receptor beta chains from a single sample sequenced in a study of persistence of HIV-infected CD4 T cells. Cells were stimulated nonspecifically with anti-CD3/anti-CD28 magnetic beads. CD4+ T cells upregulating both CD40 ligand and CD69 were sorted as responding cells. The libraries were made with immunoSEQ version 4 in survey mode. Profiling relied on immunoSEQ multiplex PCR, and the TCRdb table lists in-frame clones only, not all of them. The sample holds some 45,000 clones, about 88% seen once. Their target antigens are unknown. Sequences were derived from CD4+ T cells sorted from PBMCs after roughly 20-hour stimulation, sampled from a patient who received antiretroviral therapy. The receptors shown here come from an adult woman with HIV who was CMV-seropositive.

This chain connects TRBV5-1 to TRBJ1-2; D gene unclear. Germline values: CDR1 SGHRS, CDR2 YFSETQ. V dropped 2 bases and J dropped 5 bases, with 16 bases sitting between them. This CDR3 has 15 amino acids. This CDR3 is CASSLSTATGYGYTF. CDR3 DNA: TGCGCCAGCAGCTTATCGACCGCGACCGGTTATGGCTACACCTTC.

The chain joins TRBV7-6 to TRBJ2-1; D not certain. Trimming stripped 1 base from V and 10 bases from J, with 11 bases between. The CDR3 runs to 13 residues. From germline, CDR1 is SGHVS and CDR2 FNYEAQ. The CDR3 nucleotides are TGTGCCAGCAGCTTAGGGCAGGTGACCGAGCAGTTCTTC. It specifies CASSLGQVTEQFF.

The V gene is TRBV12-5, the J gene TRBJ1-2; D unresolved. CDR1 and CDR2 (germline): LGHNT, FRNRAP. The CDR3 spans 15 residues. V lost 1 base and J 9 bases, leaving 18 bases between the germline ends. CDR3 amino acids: CASGLDPDATYSYTF. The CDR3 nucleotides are TGTGCTAGTGGTTTGGATCCGGACGCTACGTATAGCTACACCTTC.

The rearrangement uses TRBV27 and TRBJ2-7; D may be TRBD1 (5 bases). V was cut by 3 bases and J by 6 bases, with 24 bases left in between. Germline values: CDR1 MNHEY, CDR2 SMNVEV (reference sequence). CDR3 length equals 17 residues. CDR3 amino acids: CASSFNVRQGSSPEQYF. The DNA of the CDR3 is TGTGCCAGCAGTTTTAATGTTCGCCAGGGATCATCCCCCGAGCAGTACTTC.

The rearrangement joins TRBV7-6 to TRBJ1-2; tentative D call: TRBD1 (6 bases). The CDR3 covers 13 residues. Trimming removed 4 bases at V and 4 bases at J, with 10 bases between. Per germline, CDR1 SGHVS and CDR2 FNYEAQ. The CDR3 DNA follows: TGTGCCAGCAGCTCGGGGGGCGGCTATGGCTACACCTTC. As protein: CASSSGGGYGYTF.

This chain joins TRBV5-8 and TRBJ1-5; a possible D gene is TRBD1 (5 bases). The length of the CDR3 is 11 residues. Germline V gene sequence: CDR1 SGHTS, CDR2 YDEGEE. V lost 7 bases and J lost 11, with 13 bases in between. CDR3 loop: CASVTAGSQHF. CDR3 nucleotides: TGTGCCAGCGTGACCGCAGGGTCCCAGCATTTT.